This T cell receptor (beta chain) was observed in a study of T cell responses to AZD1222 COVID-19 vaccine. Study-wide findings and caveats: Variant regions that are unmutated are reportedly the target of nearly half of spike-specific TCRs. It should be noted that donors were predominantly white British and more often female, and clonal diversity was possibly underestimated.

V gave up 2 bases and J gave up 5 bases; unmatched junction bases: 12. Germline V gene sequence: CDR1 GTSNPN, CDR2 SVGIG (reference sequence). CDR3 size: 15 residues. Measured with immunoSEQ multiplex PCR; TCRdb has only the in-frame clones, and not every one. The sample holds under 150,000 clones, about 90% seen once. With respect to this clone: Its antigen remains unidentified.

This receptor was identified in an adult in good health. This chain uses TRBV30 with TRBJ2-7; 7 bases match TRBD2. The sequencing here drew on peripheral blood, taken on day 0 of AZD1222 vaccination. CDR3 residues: CAWSTRGGSGDEQYF. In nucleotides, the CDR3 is TGTGCCTGGAGTACTAGAGGCGGGAGTGGCGACGAGCAGTACTTC.